This T cell receptor beta chain was captured in a study of T cell responses to AZD1222 COVID-19 vaccine. Pooling was applied to second doses at about 4 or about 12 weeks. The germline V gene has CDR1 MNHEY and CDR2 SMNVEV (reference sequence). Trimming removed 3 bases from V and 2 bases from J; junction bases left unmatched: 4. The length of the CDR3 is 14 residues. In regard to this clone: Its cognate antigen is unknown.

Generated by immunoSEQ multiplex PCR, the TCRdb table keeps only in-frame clones and is missing some. The profile covers 60,000 to 80,000 clones, with 80% appearing a single time and approximately 47% taken by the ten largest. Broader study findings: Repertoires were obtained only post-peak T cell response. Seropositive status at baseline applied to only a handful of AZD1222 recipients. Donors were largely white British and mainly female; clonal diversity was possibly underestimated.

The rearrangement uses TRBV27 and TRBJ2-7; 7 positions match TRBD2. The source is an adult who received the AZD1222 COVID-19 vaccine. The starting material was peripheral blood, obtained 28 days after the second AZD1222 dose. CDR3 in DNA: TGTGCCAGCAGTTTCCTGGGGGGGGCCTACGAGCAGTACTTC. Residues: CASSFLGGAYEQYF.